This T cell receptor beta chain was obtained from a study of blood T cell repertoires in COVID-19. Study-wide context: The United States, Italy and Spain provided the acute and convalescent COVID-19 samples. From T cells, B-cell-depleted T cells, or PBMCs came the material, which was cDNA or gDNA.

Sequencing used immunoSEQ multiplex PCR; TCRdb keeps in-frame clones, though not all of them. The table shows roughly 200,000 clones, with around 86% occurring only once. Clinical histories supplied by participants themselves formed the basis of cohort assignment. Material for sequencing was PBMCs or T cells enriched from blood (not recorded which). The source is a man aged 35-49 years with acute COVID-19.

CDR3 nucleotides: TGTGCCAGCAGCTTAGGTGCGGGTAGCGGGGAGACCCAGTACTTC. Translation: CASSLGAGSGETQYF. J is TRBJ2-5 and V is TRBV7-8; TRBD2 matches at 7 bases. Germline trimming cut 1 base from V and 5 bases from J; bases unmatched to any gene: 7. Per the germline V gene, CDR1 is SGHVS and CDR2 is FQNEAQ. This CDR3 region has 15 residues.